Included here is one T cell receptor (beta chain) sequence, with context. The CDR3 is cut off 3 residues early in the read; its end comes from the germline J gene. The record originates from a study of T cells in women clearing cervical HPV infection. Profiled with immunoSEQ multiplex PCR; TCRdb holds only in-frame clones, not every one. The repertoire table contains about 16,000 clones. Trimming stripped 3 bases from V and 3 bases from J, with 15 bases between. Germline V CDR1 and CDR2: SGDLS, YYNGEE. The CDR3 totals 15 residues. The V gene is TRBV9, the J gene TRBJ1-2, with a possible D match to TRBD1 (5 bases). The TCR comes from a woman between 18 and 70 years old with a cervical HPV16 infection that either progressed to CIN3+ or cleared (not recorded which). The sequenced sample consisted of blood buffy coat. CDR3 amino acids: CASSGGHPQYYGYTF. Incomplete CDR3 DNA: TGTGCCAGCAGCGGAGGACATCCGCAATACTATGGC.